This TCR beta chain was obtained from a study of T cell responses to AZD1222 COVID-19 vaccine. Study-level findings and limits: In all cases, repertoires were sampled only after the peak T cell response. Regions left unmutated in variants are reportedly the target of nearly half of spike-specific TCRs. The donor group comprised mostly white British people and more females; the analysis possibly underestimated clonal diversity.

Per the germline V gene, CDR1 is WSHSY and CDR2 is SAAADI. This CDR3 spans 13 amino acids. V was shortened by 7 bases and J by 3 bases, with 10 bases between the two germline ends. Remarks on this clone: The antigen is not known.

Generated by immunoSEQ multiplex PCR, the TCRdb table keeps only in-frame clones and is missing some. The sample lists roughly 50,000 clones, approximately 80% occurring once. The sample in question was peripheral blood, obtained on day 0 of AZD1222 vaccination. The sequence derives from an adult in good health. The chain has TRBV10-2 and TRBJ2-1, with D unresolved. Written as DNA, the CDR3 is TGCGCCAGCATGGCGGAGATCTACAATGAGCAGTTCTTC. This codes for CASMAEIYNEQFF.